Following are 10 T cell receptor beta chains from one sample sequenced in a study of blood T cell repertoires in COVID-19. Profiled with immunoSEQ multiplex PCR; TCRdb holds only in-frame clones, not every one. The table lists about 230,000 clones, more than 75% of them singletons. The sample comprised peripheral blood. The receptors come from a man aged 50-59 years with COVID-19, enrolled during active disease.

J is TRBJ1-1 and V is TRBV5-1, with TRBD1 identical over 8 bases. This CDR3 comprises 15 residues. Germline CDR1 reads SGHRS; CDR2 reads YFSETQ. The ends lost 3 bases at V and 4 bases at J; junction bases unmatched: 8. The CDR3 loop reads CASSWGDRPFTEAFF. The CDR3 nucleotides are TGCGCCAGCAGCTGGGGGGACAGGCCTTTCACTGAAGCTTTCTTT.

The chain employs TRBV7-8 and TRBJ2-7, with 8 bases matching TRBD1. The CDR3 is made up of 14 amino acids. Losses at the gene ends were 3 bases for V and 2 bases for J; bases not matched to a gene: 3. Germline assignment: CDR1 SGHVS and CDR2 FQNEAQ. The DNA of the CDR3 is TGTGCCAGCAGCTTTATGGGACAGGCCTACGAGCAGTACTTC. Protein product: CASSFMGQAYEQYF. Full variable domain (rest looked up from reference TRBV7-8 and TRBJ2-7): GAGVSQSPRYKVAKRGQDVALRCDPISGHVSLFWYQQALGQGPEFLTYFQNEAQLDKSGLPSDRFFAERPEGSVSTLKIQRTQQEDSAVYLCASSFMGQAYEQYFGPGTRLTVT.

The chain joins TRBV19 to TRBJ1-2, with TRBD1 identical over 9 bases. V lost 4 bases and J lost 4; bases outside the gene matches: 7. This CDR3 region has 15 residues. Germline CDR1 reads LNHDA; CDR2 reads SQIVND (reference sequence). CDR3 residues: CASSNGGQGFYGYTF. Here the CDR3 DNA reads TGTGCCAGTAGTAACGGGGGACAGGGATTCTATGGCTACACCTTC.

This clone has more than one count but fewer than ten. V and J are TRBV18 and TRBJ1-1, with no clear D. V was pared by 3 bases and J by 7 bases, with 12 bases between. This CDR3 contains 13 residues. CDR1 KGHSH and CDR2 LQKENI come from the germline V gene. CDR3 sequence: CASSPGEGYEAFF. In DNA, the CDR3 is TGTGCCAGCTCACCCGGGGAAGGATATGAAGCTTTCTTT. The full variable domain, in which reference TRBV18 and TRBJ1-1 provide the parts outside the CDR3, is NAGVMQNPRHLVRRRGQEARLRCSPMKGHSHVYWYRQLPEEGLKFMVYLQKENIIDESGMPKERFSAEFPKEGPSILRIQQVVRGDSAAYFCASSPGEGYEAFFGQGTRLTVV.

V gene TRBV7-9 combines with J gene TRBJ2-7; 7 bases align to TRBD2. After removal of 5 bases from V and 5 bases from J, the junction contained 6 bases not matched to a gene. CDR3 size: 13 residues. Germline CDR1 SEHNR, CDR2 FQNEAQ (reference sequence). The CDR3 DNA reads as TGTGCCAGCAGCCCGGGGGGTGCCAACGAGCAGTACTTC. Protein: CASSPGGANEQYF.

The chain recombines TRBV27 with TRBJ2-5; 7 bases line up with TRBD1. With 5 bases clipped from V and 2 bases from J, the junction kept 11 bases outside the gene matches. Germline V gene data show CDR1 as MNHEY and CDR2 as SMNVEV (reference sequence). The CDR3 loop spans 16 amino acids. In DNA form, the CDR3 reads TGTGCCAGCAGTCTAAGAGCCGGGACAGCTCAAGAGACCCAGTACTTC. Translating gives CASSLRAGTAQETQYF.

The chain combines TRBV11-3 with TRBJ2-3, with D possibly TRBD2 on 6 matching bases. This CDR3 comprises 15 residues. Germline V gives CDR1 SGHNT, CDR2 YENEEA. Trimming shortened V by 5 bases and J by 1 base, and 13 bases separated the two germline ends. The CDR3 here is CASSHRTGGTDTQYF. In DNA, the CDR3 is TGTGCCAGCAGCCACCGAACGGGAGGCACAGATACGCAGTATTTT.

This chain links TRBV23-1 with TRBJ1-1; D ambiguous. TRBV23-1 is placed among ORFs of uncertain function. Trimming took 0 bases from V and 1 from J, leaving 9 bases between them. The length of the CDR3 is 15 residues. The CDR3 coding sequence is TGCGCCAGCAGTCAATCGCTTCGGGGGAACACTGAAGCTTTCTTT. Translated: CASSQSLRGNTEAFF.

The CDR3 sequence is CATSRALAGGFDEQFF. The CDR3 region has the DNA TGTGCCACCAGCAGGGCTCTAGCGGGAGGATTCGATGAGCAGTTCTTC. This chain joins TRBV15 and TRBJ2-1; 11 bases align to TRBD2. V lost 3 bases to trimming and J lost 8 bases; unmatched junction nucleotides: 9. CDR3 length: 16 amino acids. CDR1 is LNHNV, CDR2 YYDKDF, per germline (reference sequence).

This sequence joins TRBV3-1 (or the pseudogene TRBV3-2) and TRBJ2-5, with 8 bases that match TRBD2. Germline V gene data show CDR1 as LGHDT and CDR2 as YNNKEL (reference sequence). The trim removed 0 bases at V and 6 bases at J, leaving 6 bases unmatched. The CDR3 is 15 amino acids. The CDR3 reads CASSQDERELKTQYF. As DNA, the CDR3 is TGTGCCAGCAGCCAAGATGAGCGGGAGTTGAAGACCCAGTACTTC.